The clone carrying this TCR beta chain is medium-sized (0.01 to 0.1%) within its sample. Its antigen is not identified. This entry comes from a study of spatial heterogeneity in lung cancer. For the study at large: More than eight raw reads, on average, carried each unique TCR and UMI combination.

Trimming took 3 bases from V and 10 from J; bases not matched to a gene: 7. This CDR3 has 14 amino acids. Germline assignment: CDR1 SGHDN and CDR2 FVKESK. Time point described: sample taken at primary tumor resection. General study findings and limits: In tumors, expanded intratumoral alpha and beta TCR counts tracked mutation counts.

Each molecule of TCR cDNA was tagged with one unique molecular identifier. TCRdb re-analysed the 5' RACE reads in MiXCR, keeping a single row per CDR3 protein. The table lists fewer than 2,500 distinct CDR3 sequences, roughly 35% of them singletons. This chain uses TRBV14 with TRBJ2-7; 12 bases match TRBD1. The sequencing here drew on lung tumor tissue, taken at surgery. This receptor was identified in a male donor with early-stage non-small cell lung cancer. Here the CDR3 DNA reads TGTGCCAGCAGCCAGCTCTCCGGGACAGGGGGCCAGTACTTC. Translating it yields CASSQLSGTGGQYF. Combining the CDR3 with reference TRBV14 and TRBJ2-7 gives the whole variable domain EAGVTQFPSHSVIEKGQTVTLRCDPISGHDNLYWYRRVMGKEIKFLLHFVKESKQDESGMPNNRFLAERTGGTYSTLKVQPAELEDSGVYFCASSQLSGTGGQYFGPGTRLTVT.